The 9 T cell receptor beta chains below were found in one sample sequenced in a study of shared clonotypes between healthy human individuals. The assay was immunoSEQ multiplex PCR, and TCRdb's table has in-frame clones only and misses some. The data hold around 300,000 clones, with around 87% observed a single time. Sequenced sample: memory CD8+ T cells sorted from blood. Subset described: CD45RO+ cells pooled with CCR7-negative TemRA cells. All receptors derive from a man between 18 and 35 years old in good health.

The V and J genes are TRBV2 and TRBJ2-3, with 9 bases fitting TRBD1. Germline-derived CDR1 and CDR2 are SNHLY and FYNNEI. This CDR3 is built from 19 residues. With V trimmed by 7 bases and J by 2 bases, 19 bases remained unmatched. CDR3 in DNA: TGTGCCAGCAACCACCTCACAACTACCGGGACAGGGATCACAGATACGCAGTATTTT. Its protein product is CASNHLTTTGTGITDTQYF.

As to this clone: Different DNA sequences within this sample yield the same CDR3. The chain uses TRBV5-6 and TRBJ2-1; D gene unclear. The CDR3 runs to 13 residues. Trimming removed 1 base from V and 4 bases from J, with 6 bases in between. Germline CDR1 reads SGHDT; CDR2 reads YYEEEE. The CDR3 loop reads CASSLPLYNEQFF. As DNA, the CDR3 is TGTGCCAGCAGCTTGCCCCTTTACAATGAGCAGTTCTTC. Together with reference TRBV5-6 and TRBJ2-1, the CDR3 gives the full variable domain: DAGVTQSPTHLIKTRGQQVTLRCSPKSGHDTVSWYQQALGQGPQFIFQYYEEEERQRGNFPDRFSGHQFPNYSSELNVNALLLGDSALYLCASSLPLYNEQFFGPGTRLTVL.

This clone has just one count. V usage is TRBV9 and J usage is TRBJ2-5; 11 bases are shared with TRBD1. The J segment lost 5 bases and the V segment lost 1 base, leaving 4 bases of the junction unmatched. CDR3 length equals 15 residues. Germline V gene sequence: CDR1 SGDLS, CDR2 YYNGEE. CDR3: CASSVFGTGGETQYF. The CDR3 region has the DNA TGTGCCAGCAGCGTATTTGGGACAGGGGGGGAGACCCAGTACTTC.

This clone was recorded only once. This rearrangement joins TRBV5-6 to TRBJ2-3; D gene uncertain. The CDR3 runs 14 residues. Trimming pared 0 bases from V and 4 bases from J, leaving 9 bases between. The germline gives CDR1 SGHDT, CDR2 YYEEEE. CDR3 nucleotide sequence: TGTGCCAGCAGCTTGGGTGGGGTTGCAGATACGCAGTATTTT. Translation gives CASSLGGVADTQYF.

This clone occurred once. The rearrangement uses TRBV27 and TRBJ2-7; 10 bases are shared with TRBD2. This CDR3 comprises 16 residues. Germline CDR1 reads MNHEY; CDR2 reads SMNVEV (reference sequence). J gave up 0 bases and V 4 bases, and 6 bases lay outside the gene matches. CDR3 protein: CASSSMTSGSSYEQYF. CDR3 nucleotides: TGTGCCAGCAGTTCGATGACTAGCGGGTCCTCCTACGAGCAGTACTTC.

CDR3 bases: TGTGCCAGTAGTAGACGACAGGATGACTACGAGCAGTACTTC. Its translation: CASSRRQDDYEQYF. This rearrangement joins TRBV19 to TRBJ2-7; a possible D gene is TRBD1 (6 bases). The CDR3 is 14 residues long. The germline V gene has CDR1 LNHDA and CDR2 SQIVND (reference sequence). Trimming removed 4 bases at V and 3 bases at J, with 13 bases between.

The chain joins TRBV9 to TRBJ2-7; D is uncertain. From germline, CDR1 is SGDLS and CDR2 YYNGEE. V was trimmed by 4 bases and J by 2 bases, leaving 13 bases between them. The CDR3 length is 14 residues. CDR3 coding DNA: TGTGCCAGCAGCCCGACTTCCCCTGCCTACGAGCAGTACTTC. It encodes CASSPTSPAYEQYF.

The CDR3 DNA reads as TGCGCCAGCAGCTTCCCCCCGGCAGGGGAAATTTACGAGCAGTACTTC. Translating it yields CASSFPPAGEIYEQYF. V gene TRBV5-1 combines with J gene TRBJ2-7; weak D call: TRBD1 (6 bases). Germline assignment: CDR1 SGHRS and CDR2 YFSETQ. Trimming cost V 2 bases and J 4 bases, with 19 bases left between them. The length of the CDR3 is 16 residues.

This chain uses TRBV19 with TRBJ2-3; 13 bases fit TRBD2. V lost 4 bases and J lost 7; bases outside the gene matches: 8. Germline CDR1 is LNHDA and CDR2 is SQIVND (reference sequence). This CDR3 contains 16 residues. The CDR3 loop reads CASSTGTSGDRYTQYF. CDR3 in DNA: TGTGCCAGTAGTACGGGGACTAGCGGGGATCGGTATACGCAGTATTTT.